This T cell receptor (beta chain) is drawn from a study of blood T cells in healthy people across ages. This clonotype was seen more than once but under ten times. The V end lost 3 bases, the J end lost 2 bases, and 11 bases lay between the germline ends. Germline-derived CDR1 and CDR2 are DFQATT and SNEGSKA (reference sequence). The CDR3 runs to 13 residues. PCR was performed a second time for about 7 to 11 cycles using a sample-barcoded 5' primer and a J-beta primer mix. Each of the cDNA molecules was tagged by a template-switch adaptor with 12 random nucleotides. From the 5' RACE reads, TCRdb called clonotypes with MiXCR, one entry per CDR3 protein. Of 1.4 million or so distinct CDR3 sequences listed, about 45% are singletons.

The rearrangement links TRBV20-1 to TRBJ2-7, with D hard to call. This clonotype was sampled from a woman aged 18-29 years in good health. Source material: blood. This chain's CDR3 is CSASGQAAYEQYF. In DNA, the CDR3 is TGCAGTGCTAGTGGGCAGGCAGCCTACGAGCAGTACTTC.